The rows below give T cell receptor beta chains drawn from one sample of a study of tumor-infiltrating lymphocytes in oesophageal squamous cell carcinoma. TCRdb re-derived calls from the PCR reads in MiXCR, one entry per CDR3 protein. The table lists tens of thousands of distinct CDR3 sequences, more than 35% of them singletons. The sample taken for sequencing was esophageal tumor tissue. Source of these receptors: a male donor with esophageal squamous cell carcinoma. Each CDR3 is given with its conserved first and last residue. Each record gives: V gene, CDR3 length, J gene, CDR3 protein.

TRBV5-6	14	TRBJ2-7	CASSLSRNPYEQYF
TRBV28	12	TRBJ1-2	CASNRGTRGYTF
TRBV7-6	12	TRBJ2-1	CASSLSGNEQFF
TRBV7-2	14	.	CATNSGWPYNEQFF
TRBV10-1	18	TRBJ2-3	CASSMGLAGGYSTDTQYF
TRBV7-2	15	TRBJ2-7	CASSFRDRGINEQYF
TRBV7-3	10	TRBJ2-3	CASRRDTQYF
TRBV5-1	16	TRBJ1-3	CASSWAGQSSGNTIYF
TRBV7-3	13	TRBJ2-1	CASSSSSFNEQFF
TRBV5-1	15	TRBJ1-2	CASSGRTAANYGYTF
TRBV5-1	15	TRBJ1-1	CASSLDPGRAAEAFF
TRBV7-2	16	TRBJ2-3	CASSFVAGSWTDTQYF
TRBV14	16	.	CASSQLGQVGNTEAFF
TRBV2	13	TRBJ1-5	CASSTGGAQPQHF
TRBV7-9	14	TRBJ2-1	CASTIGGTYNEQFF
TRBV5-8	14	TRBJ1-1	CASSPDRGNTEAFF
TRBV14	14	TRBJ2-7	CASSQDRSSYEQYF
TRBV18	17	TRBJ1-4	CASSPTPPGLGMEKLFF
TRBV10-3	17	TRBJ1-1	CAISDLLSASGDTEAFF
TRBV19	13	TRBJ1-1	CASSAGANTEAFF
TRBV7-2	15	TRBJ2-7	CASSLVAVGAYEQYF
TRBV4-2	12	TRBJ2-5	CASSQDLKGQYF
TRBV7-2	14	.	CASRPGTGADEQFF
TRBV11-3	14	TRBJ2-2	CVSSLLADTGELFF
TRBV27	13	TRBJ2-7	CASRLSSLNQQYF
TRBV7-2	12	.	CASSPSRETQYF
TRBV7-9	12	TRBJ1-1	CASSLWDGEAFF
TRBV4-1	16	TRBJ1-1	CASSRNSRTGFTEAFF
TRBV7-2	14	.	CASSLDGTRNEQFF
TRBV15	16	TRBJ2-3	CATSSGLAGTTDTQYF
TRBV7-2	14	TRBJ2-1	CASSLGTTYNEQFF
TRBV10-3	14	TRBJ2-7	CAISVSQGSYEQYF
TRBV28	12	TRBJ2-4	CASSSGGVPLHF
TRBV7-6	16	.	CASSRNPGQGYDEQYF
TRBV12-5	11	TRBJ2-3	CASGLLDTQYF
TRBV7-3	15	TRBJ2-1	CASSLGLAGGNEQFF
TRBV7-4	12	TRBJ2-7	CASSLTGVEQYF
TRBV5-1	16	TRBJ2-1	CASSLSGQGSYNEQLF
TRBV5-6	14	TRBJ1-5	CASSLTGRDQPQHF
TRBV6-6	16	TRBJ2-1	CASSFGGTGNYNEQFF
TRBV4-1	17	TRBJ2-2	CASSQAPPPIVTGELFF
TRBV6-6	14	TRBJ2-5	CASSYRGEQETQYF
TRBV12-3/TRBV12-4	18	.	CASSLALDRGLSYNEQFF
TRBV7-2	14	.	CASSLSGSVYEQFF
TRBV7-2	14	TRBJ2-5	CASSLQGLGETQYF
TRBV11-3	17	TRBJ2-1	CASSLERGLAPYNEQFF
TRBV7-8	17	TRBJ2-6	CASSLAGGGPGANVLTF
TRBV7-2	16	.	CASSLGAGVRSYEQYF
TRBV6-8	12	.	CASSNYNSPLHF
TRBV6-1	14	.	CASSETGESYEQYF
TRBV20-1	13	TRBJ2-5	CSAHAGSYNEQYF
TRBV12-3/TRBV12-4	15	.	CASSLQAGGPYEQFF
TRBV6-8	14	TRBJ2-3	CAGTDREGSYEQYF
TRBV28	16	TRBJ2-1	CASSPWAGGSYNEQFF